Listed below are T cell receptor beta chains from one sample, sequenced in a study of T cell repertoires in cytomegalovirus infection. One entry per CDR3 protein results from TCRdb running MiXCR on the reads. The sample has about 180,000 distinct CDR3 sequences; less than 25% are singletons. No cognate antigen is known for these TCRs. Specimen: CD8+ T cells from cultured PBMCs, collected from culture after CMV antigen stimulation. These receptor sequences come from a human donor in good health (CMV status not recorded). Some clones in this sample may be carry-over from other donors' samples. Each CDR3 is given with its conserved first and last residue. Fields, in order: CDR3 protein, V gene, J gene.

CDR3: CASSMGQVEYNEQFF
V: TRBV5-8
J: TRBJ2-1

CDR3: CASSWGLAGAQIYEQYF
V: TRBV5-5
J: TRBJ2-7

CDR3: CASSSRTGTVGGYTF
V: TRBV7-8
J: TRBJ1-2

CDR3: CASSEGGRGNEKLFF
V: TRBV25-1
J: TRBJ1-4

CDR3: CASSPPESSYNEQFF
V: TRBV7-9
J: TRBJ2-1

CDR3: CASSLAFKTGEYGSYEQYF
V: TRBV7-8
J: TRBJ2-7

CDR3: CASTNTPDTEAFF
V: TRBV19
J: TRBJ1-1

CDR3: CASSFGHPPRGYTF
V: TRBV5-6
J: TRBJ1-2

CDR3: CAISDPGLDATDTQYF
V: TRBV10-3
J: TRBJ2-3

CDR3: CASSDPPPDRGKLNYGYTF
V: TRBV2
J: TRBJ1-2

CDR3: CASSSWTVNYGYTF
V: TRBV12-3/TRBV12-4
J: TRBJ1-2

CDR3: CASSGGIQETQYF
V: TRBV2
J: TRBJ2-5

CDR3: CASSWAYYEQYF
V: TRBV12-3/TRBV12-4
J: TRBJ2-7

CDR3: CASSPGLPGEQFF
V: TRBV12-3/TRBV12-4
J: TRBJ2-1

CDR3: CASSSTSGSTDTQYF
V: TRBV6-2/TRBV6-3
J: TRBJ2-3

CDR3: CATSRDRGAGELFF
V: TRBV15
J: TRBJ2-2

CDR3: CASSLGSPGINGYTF
V: TRBV7-2
J: TRBJ1-2

CDR3: CASSEPVKLNTEAFF
V: TRBV9
J: TRBJ1-1

CDR3: CASLRGLHTGELFF
V: TRBV12-3/TRBV12-4
J: TRBJ2-2

CDR3: CASSKKTGGLGGSPLHF
V: TRBV27
J: TRBJ1-6

CDR3: CASSLAPRSTDTQYF
V: TRBV7-9
J: TRBJ2-3

CDR3: CASSSNREWSSYEQYF
V: TRBV9
J: TRBJ2-7

CDR3: CASSWDSANTIYF
V: TRBV19
J: TRBJ1-3